This T cell receptor (beta chain) was sequenced for a study of cytomegalovirus exposure and HLA in healthy donors. Concerning this clone itself: Its cognate antigen is unknown.

Use of 60 Vbeta and 13 Jbeta primers characterized the PCR. TCRdb's copy holds only in-frame clones and misses some; the assay was immunoSEQ multiplex PCR. The sample shows roughly 100,000 clones, 79% of them seen only once. Whole-study results and caveats: Clonal expansion was found to be greater in HLA-associated TCR beta chains than in equally common others in a later analysis. Immune exposure data for these donors was limited to CMV serostatus.

This TCR came from a woman in her forties in good health and CMV-seronegative. The sequenced sample consisted of PBMCs.

In DNA form, the CDR3 reads TGTGCCAGCTCACCAGGGGCTCGTGAAAAACTGTTTTTT. Translation: CASSPGAREKLFF. The V call is TRBV18, the J call TRBJ1-4, with D maybe TRBD1 (5 bases). Deletions cut 2 bases from V and 7 bases from J, with 8 bases between. In germline, CDR1 is KGHSH, CDR2 LQKENI. The CDR3 consists of 13 residues.